The clone carrying this TCR beta chain was counted a few times. Germline CDR1 and CDR2: MNHEY and SVGEGT. With 4 bases clipped from V and 1 base from J, the junction kept 16 bases outside the gene matches. The CDR3 totals 20 residues. These data come from a study of blood T cell repertoires in COVID-19. In the study overall: There were acute and convalescent COVID-19 samples, and they came from the United States, Italy and Spain. PBMCs, B-cell-depleted T cells, or T cells were the source of the cDNA or gDNA that made up the material.

Source study methods: It was from reference gene primer amplification that nucleated cell counts were estimated. Produced via immunoSEQ multiplex PCR; TCRdb's table is partial and in-frame only. D and trimming were read from the DNA, whereas the V and J calls and clone size are those reported in that table. Of roughly 220,000 clones listed, 80% to 90% were seen once; the top ten hold around 6.5%. The clonotype was recovered from a man at least 80 years old with acute or convalescent COVID-19. Sample: peripheral blood. V usage is TRBV6-2 or TRBV6-3 and J usage is TRBJ2-3; TRBD2 agrees at 11 bases. CDR3 amino acids: CASSFGPLAGDFLGTDTQYF. CDR3 DNA sequence: TGTGCCAGCAGTTTCGGACCACTAGCGGGAGATTTTCTGGGCACAGATACGCAGTATTTT.